One sample yielded the 13 T cell receptor beta chains listed below, sequenced in a study of cytomegalovirus exposure and HLA in healthy donors. TCRdb keeps only in-frame clones here, not all; method: immunoSEQ multiplex PCR. The sample yields 200,000 to 250,000 clones, around four fifths seen once. Sequenced material: PBMCs. All receptors derive from a woman in her 30s in good health and CMV-seropositive.

This chain joins TRBV19 and TRBJ1-2, with 8 bases aligning to TRBD1. CDR3 length equals 15 residues. Per the germline V gene, CDR1 is LNHDA and CDR2 is SQIVND (reference sequence). Trimming took 0 bases from V and 4 from J; bases not matched to a gene: 4. CDR3 coding DNA: TGTGCCAGTAGTATAGAGCGGACAGGGAGCTATGGCTACACCTTC. Its translation: CASSIERTGSYGYTF.

J is TRBJ2-7 and V is TRBV5-4; a weak D match, TRBD2 (5 bases). The V end was cut by 1 base, the J end by 3 bases, with 14 bases between. This CDR3 contains 15 residues. The germline CDR1 and CDR2 sequences are SGHNT and YYREEE (reference sequence). The CDR3 sequence is CASSLTNGKLYEQYF. In DNA form, the CDR3 reads TGTGCCAGCAGCTTGACAAACGGGAAGCTCTACGAGCAGTACTTC.

The rearrangement links TRBV5-4 to TRBJ1-3, with D hard to call. Germline V CDR1 and CDR2: SGHNT, YYREEE (reference sequence). V was cut by 0 bases and J by 2 bases, with 6 bases left in between. The CDR3 runs to 14 residues. CDR3 protein: CASSLGYAGNTIYF. The CDR3 nucleotides are TGTGCCAGCAGCTTGGGGTACGCTGGAAACACCATATATTTT.

This chain links TRBV4-3 with TRBJ1-4; maybe TRBD1 (5 bases). Germline CDR1 and CDR2: LGHNA and YSLEER. This CDR3 spans 15 amino acids. Trimming took 4 bases from V and 6 from J, leaving 15 bases between them. The CDR3 reads CASSPLGPGDEKLFF. The CDR3 bases are TGCGCCAGCAGCCCTCTCGGGCCGGGGGATGAAAAACTGTTTTTT.

The V and J genes are TRBV15 and TRBJ1-1; tentatively, D is TRBD1 (6 bases). The CDR3 extends over 14 amino acids. Trimming left V 4 bases short and J 4 bases short, with 13 bases between. Germline V CDR1 and CDR2: LNHNV, YYDKDF (reference sequence). The CDR3 is CATSTLGGSTEAFF. The DNA of the CDR3 is TGTGCCACCAGCACCCTAGGGGGGAGCACTGAAGCTTTCTTT.

This clone was seen only once. The chain employs TRBV7-8 and TRBJ2-3; D unclear. Germline values: CDR1 SGHVS, CDR2 FQNEAQ. Trimming cost V 5 bases and J 7 bases, with 13 bases left between them. The length of the CDR3 is 13 residues. CDR3 protein: CASSIRIEYTQYF. CDR3 DNA sequence: TGTGCCAGCAGCATCCGGATAGAGTATACGCAGTATTTT.

The chain couples TRBV4-2 to TRBJ1-5; D remains unclear. The V gene's germline CDR1 is LGHNA and CDR2 YNFKEQ. Trimming pared 3 bases from V and 3 bases from J, leaving 6 bases between. This CDR3 region has 13 residues. DNA of the CDR3: TGTGCCAGCAGCCACCAGCTCAATCAGCCCCAGCATTTT. This translates into CASSHQLNQPQHF.

The genes are TRBV28 and TRBJ1-2; D might be TRBD1 (6 bases). The CDR3 runs to 12 residues. V was clipped by 8 bases and J by 8 bases, with 15 bases between them. Germline loops: CDR1 MDHEN, CDR2 SYDVKM. The DNA for the CDR3 is TGTGCCAGCGGGATAGGGGGGCGAGGCTACACCTTC. Its translation is CASGIGGRGYTF.

The chain has TRBV7-2 and TRBJ2-7; the match to TRBD2 covers 8 bases. V lost 5 bases to trimming and J lost 7 bases; unmatched junction nucleotides: 7. In germline, CDR1 is SGHTA, CDR2 FQGNSA. The CDR3 consists of 13 residues. The CDR3, as DNA: TGTGCCAGCAGCACCCGGACTAGCATAGAGCAGTACTTC. Its translation: CASSTRTSIEQYF. Full variable domain (rest looked up from reference TRBV7-2 and TRBJ2-7): GAGVSQSPSNKVTEKGKDVELRCDPISGHTALYWYRQSLGQGLEFLIYFQGNSAPDKSGLPSDRFSAERTGGSVSTLTIQRTQQEDSAVYLCASSTRTSIEQYFGPGTRLTVT.

V gene TRBV5-4 combines with J gene TRBJ2-5; D perhaps matches TRBD2 (6 bases). Germline V CDR1 and CDR2: SGHNT, YYREEE (reference sequence). The ends were cut back, 0 bases at V and 4 bases at J, with 7 bases in the middle. The CDR3 runs to 13 residues. CDR3 DNA: TGTGCCAGCAGCTTGGGGACTACAGAGACCCAGTACTTC. Residues: CASSLGTTETQYF. The full variable domain, with the rest looked up from reference TRBV5-4 and TRBJ2-5, is ETGVTQSPTHLIKTRGQQVTLRCSSQSGHNTVSWYQQALGQGPQFIFQYYREEENGRGNFPPRFSGLQFPNYSSELNVNALELDDSALYLCASSLGTTETQYFGPGTRLLVL.

This chain joins TRBV28 and TRBJ2-3; D is ambiguous. The CDR3 has 13 residues. Trimming shortened V by 4 bases and J by 0 bases, and 5 bases separated the two germline ends. Germline CDR1 and CDR2: MDHEN and SYDVKM. The CDR3 DNA sequence: TGTGCCAGCAGTTCGGCTAGCACAGATACGCAGTATTTT. Amino acids: CASSSASTDTQYF.

This clone has a single count. The chain carries TRBV2 and TRBJ1-5; D perhaps matches TRBD1 (6 bases). The CDR3 spans 13 residues. Trimming cost V 3 bases and J 4 bases, with 7 bases left between them. The germline V gene encodes CDR1 SNHLY and CDR2 FYNNEI. DNA of the CDR3: TGTGCCAGCAGTGACAGGGGAAATCAGCCCCAGCATTTT. Translation: CASSDRGNQPQHF.

This clone appeared a few times. The chain has TRBV7-8 and TRBJ2-1; 7 nucleotides match TRBD2. The trim removed 4 bases at V and 7 bases at J, leaving 1 base unmatched. Germline CDR1 reads SGHVS; CDR2 reads FQNEAQ. The CDR3 loop spans 12 amino acids. As DNA, the CDR3 is TGTGCCAGCAGCTGGGGGGGGAATGAGCAGTTCTTC. Its translation: CASSWGGNEQFF.